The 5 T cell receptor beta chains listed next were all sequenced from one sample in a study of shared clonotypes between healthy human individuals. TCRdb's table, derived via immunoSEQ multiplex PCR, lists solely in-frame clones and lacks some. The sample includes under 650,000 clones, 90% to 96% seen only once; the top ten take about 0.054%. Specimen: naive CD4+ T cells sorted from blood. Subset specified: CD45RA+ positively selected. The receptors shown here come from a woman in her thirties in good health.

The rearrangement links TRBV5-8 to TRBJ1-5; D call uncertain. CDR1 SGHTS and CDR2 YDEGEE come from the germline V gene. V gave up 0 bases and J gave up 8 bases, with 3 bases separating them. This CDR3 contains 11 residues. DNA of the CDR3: TGTGCCAGCAGCTTGGGGGAGCCCCAGCATTTT. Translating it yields CASSLGEPQHF.

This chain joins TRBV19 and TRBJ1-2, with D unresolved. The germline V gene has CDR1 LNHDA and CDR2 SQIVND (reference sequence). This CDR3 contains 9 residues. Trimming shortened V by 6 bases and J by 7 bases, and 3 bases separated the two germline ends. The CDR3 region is CASRRGYTF. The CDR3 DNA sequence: TGTGCCAGTAGGCGTGGCTACACCTTC.

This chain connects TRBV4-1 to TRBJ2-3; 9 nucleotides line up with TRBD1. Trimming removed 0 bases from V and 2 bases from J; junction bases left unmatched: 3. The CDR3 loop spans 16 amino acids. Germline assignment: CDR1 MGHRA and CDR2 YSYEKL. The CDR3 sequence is CASSQENRGHTDTQYF. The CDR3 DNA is TGCGCCAGCAGCCAAGAGAACAGGGGGCACACAGATACGCAGTATTTT.

For the CDR3, the DNA is TGTGCCAGCAGCTTAGCCGGGACAATAACTGAAGCTTTCTTT. Translating gives CASSLAGTITEAFF. The gene calls are TRBV5-5 and TRBJ1-1, with D tentatively TRBD1 (6 bases). Germline V gene data show CDR1 as SGHKS and CDR2 as YYEKEE (reference sequence). This CDR3 is built from 14 residues. The V end lost 2 bases, the J end lost 5 bases, and 13 bases lay between the germline ends. The full variable domain, completed using reference TRBV5-5 and TRBJ1-1, is DAGVTQSPTHLIKTRGQQVTLRCSPISGHKSVSWYQQVLGQGPQFIFQYYEKEERGRGNFPDRFSARQFPNYSSELNVNALLLGDSALYLCASSLAGTITEAFFGQGTRLTVV.

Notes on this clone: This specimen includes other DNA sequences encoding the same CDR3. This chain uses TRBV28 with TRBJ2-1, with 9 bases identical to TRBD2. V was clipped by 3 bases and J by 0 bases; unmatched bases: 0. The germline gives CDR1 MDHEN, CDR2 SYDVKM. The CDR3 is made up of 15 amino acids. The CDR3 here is CASSFSGSSYNEQFF. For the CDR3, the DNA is TGTGCCAGCAGTTTTAGCGGGAGCTCCTACAATGAGCAGTTCTTC.